Sequencing of this TCR beta chain was carried out in a study of read filtering for tumor transcriptome and immune sequencing. The wider study: By R-ISS, stages I, II and III held approximately 8, 16 and 7 patients. DNase treatment preceded whole-transcriptome library preparation.

Molecular barcoded adaptors covering alpha/delta and beta/gamma chains were used on roughly 400 ng RNA. From the reads, TCRdb called clonotypes with MiXCR, one entry per CDR3 protein. This sample has tens of thousands of distinct CDR3 sequences, with roughly 14% found just once. Germline values: CDR1 LNHDA, CDR2 SQIVND (reference sequence). The CDR3 runs to 14 residues. The J segment lost 8 bases and the V segment lost 7 bases, leaving 7 bases of the junction unmatched. The source is a donor aged 40 or over with multiple myeloma. The chain recombines TRBV19 with TRBJ2-1; 11 nucleotides align to TRBD2. Sequenced input: a population of CD138-negative cells sorted from bone marrow. The CDR3 DNA reads as TGTGCCAGTACTAGCGGGGGGCAGTGGGATGAGCAGTTCTTC. Translation gives CASTSGGQWDEQFF.